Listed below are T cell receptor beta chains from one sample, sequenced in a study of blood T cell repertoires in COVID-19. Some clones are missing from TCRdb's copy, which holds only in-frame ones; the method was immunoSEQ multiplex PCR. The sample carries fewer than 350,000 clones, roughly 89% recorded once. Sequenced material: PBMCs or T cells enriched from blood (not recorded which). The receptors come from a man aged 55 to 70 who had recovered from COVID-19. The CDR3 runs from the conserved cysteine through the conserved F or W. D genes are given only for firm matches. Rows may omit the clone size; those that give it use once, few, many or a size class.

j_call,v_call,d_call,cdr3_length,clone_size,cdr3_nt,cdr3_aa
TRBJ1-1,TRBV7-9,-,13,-,TGTGCCAGCAGCTTCCAGGGTTGGACTGAAGCTTTCTTT,CASSFQGWTEAFF
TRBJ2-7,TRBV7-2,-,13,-,TGTGCCAGCAGCTTACATCTCGGTAACGAGCAGTACTTC,CASSLHLGNEQYF
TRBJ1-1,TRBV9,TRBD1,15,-,TGTGCCAGCAGCAGCCACAGGGGGGCAGACACTGAAGCTTTCTTT,CASSSHRGADTEAFF
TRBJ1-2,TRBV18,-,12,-,TGTGCCAGCTCACCGTCAGGGGAGGGCTACACCTTC,CASSPSGEGYTF
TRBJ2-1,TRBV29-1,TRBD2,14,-,TGCAGCGTTGTAGGTAGCGGGGCTTACAATGAGCAGTTCTTC,CSVVGSGAYNEQFF
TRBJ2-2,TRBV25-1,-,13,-,TGTGCCAGCAGTGAACCCCAGGCCGGGGAGCTGTTTTTT,CASSEPQAGELFF
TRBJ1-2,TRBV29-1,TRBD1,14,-,TGCAGCGTTGGGGTGCAACAGGGGAGTGATGGCTACACCTTC,CSVGVQQGSDGYTF
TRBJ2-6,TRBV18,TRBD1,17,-,TGTGCCAGCTCAAAGACAGGGGGCACTGGTGGGGCCAACGTCCTGACTTTC,CASSKTGGTGGANVLTF
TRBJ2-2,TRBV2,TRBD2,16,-,TGTGCCAGCAGCGGGTGGGGCGGGAGAAGGGCCGGGGAGCTGTTTTTT,CASSGWGGRRAGELFF
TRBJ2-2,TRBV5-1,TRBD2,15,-,TGCGCCAGCAGCCAAACGACTAGCGGAACCGGGGAGCTGTTTTTT,CASSQTTSGTGELFF
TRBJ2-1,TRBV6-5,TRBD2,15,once,TGTGCCAGCAGTCCAGGACTAGCGGGAGTCAATGAGCAGTTCTTC,CASSPGLAGVNEQFF
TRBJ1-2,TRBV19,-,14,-,TGTGCCAGTAGTTTACAGGGTTCGGGGAATGGCTACACCTTC,CASSLQGSGNGYTF
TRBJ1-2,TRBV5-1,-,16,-,TGCGCCAGCAGCATCCTACAGGGAGCCACCTCCTATGGCTACACCTTC,CASSILQGATSYGYTF
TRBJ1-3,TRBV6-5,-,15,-,TGTGCCAGCAGTTACTCCCAGGACTCTGGAAACACCATATATTTT,CASSYSQDSGNTIYF
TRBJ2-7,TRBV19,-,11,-,TGTGCCAGTAGTATGGGGCGGGAGCAGTACTTC,CASSMGREQYF
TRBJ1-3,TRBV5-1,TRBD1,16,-,TGCGCCAGCAGCTTAAGTACAGGGGAAGCGAAGAACACCATATATTTT,CASSLSTGEAKNTIYF
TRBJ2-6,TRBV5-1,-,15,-,TGCGCCAGCAGCTTGAGCCTCTCTGGGGCCAACGTCCTGACTTTC,CASSLSLSGANVLTF
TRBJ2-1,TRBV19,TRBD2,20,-,TGTGCCAGTAGTATCGGGTCGGCTAGCGGGGGGTGGAGCTCCTACAATGAGCAGTTCTTC,CASSIGSASGGWSSYNEQFF
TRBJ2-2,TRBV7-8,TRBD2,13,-,TGTGCCAGCAGCCGAGGACTAGCCGGGGAGCTGTTTTTT,CASSRGLAGELFF
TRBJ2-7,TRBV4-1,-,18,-,TGCGCCAGCAGCCAAGATTTATCGGCGGGGATCCTTCGTTACGAGCAGTACTTC,CASSQDLSAGILRYEQYF
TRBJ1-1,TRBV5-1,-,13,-,TGCGCCAGCAGATGGTGGGAGGCCACTGAAGCTTTCTTT,CASRWWEATEAFF
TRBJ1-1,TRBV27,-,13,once,TGTGCCAGCAGTTTAGGGCAGTACACTGAAGCTTTCTTT,CASSLGQYTEAFF
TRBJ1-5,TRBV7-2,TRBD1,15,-,TGTGCCAGCAGCTTAGCGCGGCCAGGGGGCCAGCCCCAGCATTTT,CASSLARPGGQPQHF
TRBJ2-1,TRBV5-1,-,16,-,TGCGCCAGCAGCTTGGAGATGCGGTCGGGGGTCAATGAGCAGTTCTTC,CASSLEMRSGVNEQFF
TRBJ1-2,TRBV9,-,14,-,TGTGCCAGCAGCGGGGGCGAGGCTAACTATGGCTACACCTTC,CASSGGEANYGYTF
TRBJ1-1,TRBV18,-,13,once,TGTGCCAGCTCTCCCATAGTGAACACTGAAGCTTTCTTT,CASSPIVNTEAFF
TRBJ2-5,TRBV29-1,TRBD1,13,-,TGCAGCGTCTCGTGGACAGGGGGAGAGACCCAGTACTTC,CSVSWTGGETQYF
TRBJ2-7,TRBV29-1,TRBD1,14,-,TGCAGCGTTGTTACAGGGGTCCCCCCCTACGAGCAGTACTTC,CSVVTGVPPYEQYF
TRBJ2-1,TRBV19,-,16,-,TGTGCCAGTAGGGACCTACCGGGAGTTGGGGTTAATGAGCAGTTCTTC,CASRDLPGVGVNEQFF
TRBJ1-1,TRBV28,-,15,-,TGTGCCAGCAGCCAATGGAAGGGGGAAAAGACTGAAGCTTTCTTT,CASSQWKGEKTEAFF
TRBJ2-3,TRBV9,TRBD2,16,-,TGTGCCAGCAGCCAACCCGGGGGGAGGGACACAGATACGCAGTATTTT,CASSQPGGRDTDTQYF
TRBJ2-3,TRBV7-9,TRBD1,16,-,TGTGCCAGCAGCTCACAGGGGGCGACTAGCACAGATACGCAGTATTTT,CASSSQGATSTDTQYF
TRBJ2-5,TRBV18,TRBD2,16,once,TGTGCCAGCTCATCCGGACTAGCGGGAACCGGAGAGACCCAGTACTTC,CASSSGLAGTGETQYF
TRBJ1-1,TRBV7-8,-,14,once,TGTGCCAGCAGCTTATCTCGCGGGGGCACTGAAGCTTTCTTT,CASSLSRGGTEAFF
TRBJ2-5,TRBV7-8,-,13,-,TGTGCCAGCAGCCAAGCCGGGAAAGAGACCCAGTACTTC,CASSQAGKETQYF
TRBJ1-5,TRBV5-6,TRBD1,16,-,TGTGCCAGCAGCTTGCTAGGACAGGGGGGCAATCAGCCCCAGCATTTT,CASSLLGQGGNQPQHF
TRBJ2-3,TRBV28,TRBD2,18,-,TGTGCCAGCAGCAATCCTTCTAGCGGGAGAATTACTACAGATACGCAGTATTTT,CASSNPSSGRITTDTQYF
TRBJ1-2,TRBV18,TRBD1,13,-,TGTGCCAGCTCACCGGGACAGAACTATGGCTACACCTTC,CASSPGQNYGYTF
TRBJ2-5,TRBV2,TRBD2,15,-,TGTGCCAGCAGAGGGACTAGCGGGAATACAGGCACCCAGTACTTC,CASRGTSGNTGTQYF
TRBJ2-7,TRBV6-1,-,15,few,TGTGCCAGCAGTGAAGCGTACGGAGGACTCTACGAGCAGTACTTC,CASSEAYGGLYEQYF